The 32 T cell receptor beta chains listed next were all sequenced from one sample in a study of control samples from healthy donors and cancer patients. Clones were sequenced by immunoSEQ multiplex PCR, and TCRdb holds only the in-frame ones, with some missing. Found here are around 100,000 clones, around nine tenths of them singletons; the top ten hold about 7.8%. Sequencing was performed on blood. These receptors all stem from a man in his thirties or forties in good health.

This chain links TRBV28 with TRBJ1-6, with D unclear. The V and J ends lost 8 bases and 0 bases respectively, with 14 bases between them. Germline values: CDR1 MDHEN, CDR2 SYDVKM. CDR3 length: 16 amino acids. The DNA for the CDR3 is TGTGCCAGCCTGTTGGGAGGCAGCTCCTATAATTCACCCCTCCACTTT. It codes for CASLLGGSSYNSPLHF.

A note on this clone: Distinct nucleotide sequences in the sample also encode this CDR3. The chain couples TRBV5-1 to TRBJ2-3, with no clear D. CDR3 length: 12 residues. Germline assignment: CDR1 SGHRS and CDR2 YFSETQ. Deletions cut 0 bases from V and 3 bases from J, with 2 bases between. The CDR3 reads CASSLETDTQYF. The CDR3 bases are TGCGCCAGCAGCTTGGAAACAGATACGCAGTATTTT. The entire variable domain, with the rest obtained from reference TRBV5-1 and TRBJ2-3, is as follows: KAGVTQTPRYLIKTRGQQVTLSCSPISGHRSVSWYQQTPGQGLQFLFEYFSETQRNKGNFPGRFSGRQFSNSRSEMNVSTLELGDSALYLCASSLETDTQYFGPGTRLTVL.

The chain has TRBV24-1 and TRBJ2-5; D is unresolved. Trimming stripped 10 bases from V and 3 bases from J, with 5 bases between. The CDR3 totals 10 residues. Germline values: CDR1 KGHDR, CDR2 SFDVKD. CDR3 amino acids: CATHKETQYF. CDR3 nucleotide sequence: TGTGCCACGCACAAAGAGACCCAGTACTTC.

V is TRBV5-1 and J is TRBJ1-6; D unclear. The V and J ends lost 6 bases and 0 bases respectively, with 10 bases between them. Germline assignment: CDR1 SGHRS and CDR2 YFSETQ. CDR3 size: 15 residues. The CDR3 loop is CASTERSSYNSPLHF. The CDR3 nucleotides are TGCGCCAGCACGGAGCGTAGCTCCTATAATTCACCCCTCCACTTT.

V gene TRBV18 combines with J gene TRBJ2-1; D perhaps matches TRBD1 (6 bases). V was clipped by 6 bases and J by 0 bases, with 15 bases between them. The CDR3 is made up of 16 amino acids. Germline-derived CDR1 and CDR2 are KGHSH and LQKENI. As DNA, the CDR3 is TGTGCCAGCTCTTTCGGACAGACGAGCTCCTACAATGAGCAGTTCTTC. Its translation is CASSFGQTSSYNEQFF.

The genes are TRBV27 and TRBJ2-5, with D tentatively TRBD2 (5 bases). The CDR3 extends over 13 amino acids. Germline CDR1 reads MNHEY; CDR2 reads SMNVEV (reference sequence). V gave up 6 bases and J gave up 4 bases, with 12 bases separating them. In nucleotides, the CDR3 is TGTGCCAGCAGGCGGGCCGAGGGAGAGACCCAGTACTTC. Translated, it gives CASRRAEGETQYF.

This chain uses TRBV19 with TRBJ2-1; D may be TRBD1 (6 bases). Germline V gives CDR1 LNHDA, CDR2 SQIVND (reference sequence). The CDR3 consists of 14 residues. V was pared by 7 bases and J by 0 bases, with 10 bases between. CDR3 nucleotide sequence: TGTGCCAGTAACAGGGAGAGCTCCTACAATGAGCAGTTCTTC. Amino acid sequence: CASNRESSYNEQFF. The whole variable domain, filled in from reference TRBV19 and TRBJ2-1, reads DGGITQSPKYLFRKEGQNVTLSCEQNLNHDAMYWYRQDPGQGLRLIYYSQIVNDFQKGDIAEGYSVSREKKESFPLTVTSAQKNPTAFYLCASNRESSYNEQFFGPGTRLTVL.

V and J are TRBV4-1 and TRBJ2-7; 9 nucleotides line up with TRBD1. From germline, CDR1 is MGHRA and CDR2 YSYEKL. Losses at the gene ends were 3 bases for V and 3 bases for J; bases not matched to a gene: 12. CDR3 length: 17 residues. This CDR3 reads CASSQKAKGQGYYEQYV. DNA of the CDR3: TGCGCCAGCAGCCAGAAAGCAAAGGGACAGGGCTACTACGAGCAGTACGTC.

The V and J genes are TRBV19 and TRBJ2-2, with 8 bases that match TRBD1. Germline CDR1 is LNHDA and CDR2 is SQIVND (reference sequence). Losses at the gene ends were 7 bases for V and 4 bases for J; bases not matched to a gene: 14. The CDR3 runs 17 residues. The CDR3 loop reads CASKAGQGFSTTGELFF. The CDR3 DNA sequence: TGTGCCAGTAAGGCAGGACAGGGATTTTCTACCACCGGGGAGCTGTTTTTT. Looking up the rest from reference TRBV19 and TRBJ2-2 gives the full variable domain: DGGITQSPKYLFRKEGQNVTLSCEQNLNHDAMYWYRQDPGQGLRLIYYSQIVNDFQKGDIAEGYSVSREKKESFPLTVTSAQKNPTAFYLCASKAGQGFSTTGELFFGEGSRLTVL.

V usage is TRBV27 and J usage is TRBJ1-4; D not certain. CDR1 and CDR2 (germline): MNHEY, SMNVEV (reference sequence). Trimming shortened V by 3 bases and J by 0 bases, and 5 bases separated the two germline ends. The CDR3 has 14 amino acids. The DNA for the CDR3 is TGTGCCAGCAGTTTCGATGCAACTAATGAAAAACTGTTTTTT. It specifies CASSFDATNEKLFF.

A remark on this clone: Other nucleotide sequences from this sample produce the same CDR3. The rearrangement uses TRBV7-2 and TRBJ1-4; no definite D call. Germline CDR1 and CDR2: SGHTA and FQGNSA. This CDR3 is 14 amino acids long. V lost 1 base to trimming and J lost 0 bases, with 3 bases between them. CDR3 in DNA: TGTGCCAGCAGCTTAGACGCAACTAATGAAAAACTGTTTTTT. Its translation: CASSLDATNEKLFF.

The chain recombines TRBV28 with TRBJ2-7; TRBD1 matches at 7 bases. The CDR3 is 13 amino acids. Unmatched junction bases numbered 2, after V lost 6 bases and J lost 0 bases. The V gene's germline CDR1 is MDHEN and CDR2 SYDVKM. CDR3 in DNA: TGTGCCAGCAGATGGGACAGCTCCTACGAGCAGTACTTC. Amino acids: CASRWDSSYEQYF.

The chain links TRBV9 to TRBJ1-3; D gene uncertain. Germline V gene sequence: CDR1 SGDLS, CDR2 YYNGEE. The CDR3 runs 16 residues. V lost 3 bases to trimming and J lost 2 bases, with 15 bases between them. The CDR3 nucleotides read TGTGCCAGCAGCGCAACAGTGCCGGCTCCTGGAAACACCATATATTTT. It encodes CASSATVPAPGNTIYF.

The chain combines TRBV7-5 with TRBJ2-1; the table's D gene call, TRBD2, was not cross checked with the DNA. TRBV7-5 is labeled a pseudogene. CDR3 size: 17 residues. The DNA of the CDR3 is TGTGTCAGAAGCTCCCTGAGGGTCCCCGGCTATAACAATGAGCAGTTCTTC. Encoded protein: CVRSSLRVPGYNNEQFF.

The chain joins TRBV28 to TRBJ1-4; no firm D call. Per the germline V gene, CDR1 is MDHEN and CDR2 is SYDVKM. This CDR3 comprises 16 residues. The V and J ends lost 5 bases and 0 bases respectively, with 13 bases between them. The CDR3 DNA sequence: TGTGCCAGCAGTATACATGCTGGGTCAACTAATGAAAAACTGTTTTTT. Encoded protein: CASSIHAGSTNEKLFF.

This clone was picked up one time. In nucleotides, the CDR3 is TGTGCCATCAGGGATAGCGGGGGGGCCGGGTTCGACAATGAGCAGTTCTTC. It encodes CAIRDSGGAGFDNEQFF. The genes are TRBV10-3 and TRBJ2-1, with 11 bases matching TRBD2. With V trimmed by 6 bases and J by 5 bases, 12 bases remained unmatched. Per germline, CDR1 ENHRY and CDR2 SYGVKD. The CDR3 has 17 residues.

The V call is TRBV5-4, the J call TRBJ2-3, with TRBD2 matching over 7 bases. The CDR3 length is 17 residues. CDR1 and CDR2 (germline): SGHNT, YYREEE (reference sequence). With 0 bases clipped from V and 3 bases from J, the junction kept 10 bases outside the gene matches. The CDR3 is CASSLAATGGWTDTQYF. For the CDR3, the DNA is TGTGCCAGCAGCTTGGCGGCCACGGGGGGTTGGACAGATACGCAGTATTTT. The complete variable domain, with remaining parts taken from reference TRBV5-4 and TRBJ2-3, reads ETGVTQSPTHLIKTRGQQVTLRCSSQSGHNTVSWYQQALGQGPQFIFQYYREEENGRGNFPPRFSGLQFPNYSSELNVNALELDDSALYLCASSLAATGGWTDTQYFGPGTRLTVL.

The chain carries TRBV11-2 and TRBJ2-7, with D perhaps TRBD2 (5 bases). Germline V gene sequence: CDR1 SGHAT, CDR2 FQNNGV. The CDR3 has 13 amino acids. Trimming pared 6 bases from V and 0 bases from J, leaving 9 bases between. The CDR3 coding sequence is TGTGCCAGCAGGCGAGCGGACTCCTACGAGCAGTACTTC. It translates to CASRRADSYEQYF.

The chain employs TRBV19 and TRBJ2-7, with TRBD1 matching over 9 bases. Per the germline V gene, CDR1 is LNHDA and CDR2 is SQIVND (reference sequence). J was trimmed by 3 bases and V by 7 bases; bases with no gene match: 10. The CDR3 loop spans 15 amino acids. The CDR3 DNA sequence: TGTGCCAGTACCCACACCGGGACAGGGAGCTACGAGCAGTACTTC. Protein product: CASTHTGTGSYEQYF.

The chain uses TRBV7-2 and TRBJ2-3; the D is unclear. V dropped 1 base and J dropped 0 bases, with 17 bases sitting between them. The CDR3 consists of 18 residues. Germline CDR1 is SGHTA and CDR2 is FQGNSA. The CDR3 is CASSLVLKTTGSTDTQYF. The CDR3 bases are TGTGCCAGCAGCTTAGTTTTGAAGACCACGGGTAGCACAGATACGCAGTATTTT.

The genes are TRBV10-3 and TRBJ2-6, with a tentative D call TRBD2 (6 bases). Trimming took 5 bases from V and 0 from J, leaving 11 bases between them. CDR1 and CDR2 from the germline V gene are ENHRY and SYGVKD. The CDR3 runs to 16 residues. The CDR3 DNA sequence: TGTGCCATCAGTTCGCGGGATATCTCTGGGGCCAACGTCCTGACTTTC. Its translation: CAISSRDISGANVLTF.

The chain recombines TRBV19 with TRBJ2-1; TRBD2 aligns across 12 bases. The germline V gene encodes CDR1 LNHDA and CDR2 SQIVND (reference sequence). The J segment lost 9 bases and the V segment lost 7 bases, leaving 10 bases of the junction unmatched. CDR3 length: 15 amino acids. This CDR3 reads CASTRTSGMGGEQFF. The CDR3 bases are TGTGCCAGTACCCGGACTAGCGGGATGGGGGGTGAGCAGTTCTTC.

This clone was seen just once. CDR3 sequence: CASSATSGSRSYNEQFF. The CDR3 DNA reads as TGTGCCAGCAGCGCAACTAGCGGGAGTCGCTCCTACAATGAGCAGTTCTTC. V and J are TRBV7-2 and TRBJ2-1, with 11 bases identical to TRBD2. Trimming cost V 5 bases and J 0 bases; bases outside gene matches: 6. Germline values: CDR1 SGHTA, CDR2 FQGNSA. The CDR3 has 17 residues.

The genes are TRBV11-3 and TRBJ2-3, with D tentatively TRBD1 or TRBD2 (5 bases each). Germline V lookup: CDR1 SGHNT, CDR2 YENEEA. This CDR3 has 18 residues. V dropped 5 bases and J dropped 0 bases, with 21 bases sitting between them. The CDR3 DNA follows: TGTGCCAGCAGCCCCGGGGCCCCGTGGCAGCGTAGCACAGATACGCAGTATTTT. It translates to CASSPGAPWQRSTDTQYF.

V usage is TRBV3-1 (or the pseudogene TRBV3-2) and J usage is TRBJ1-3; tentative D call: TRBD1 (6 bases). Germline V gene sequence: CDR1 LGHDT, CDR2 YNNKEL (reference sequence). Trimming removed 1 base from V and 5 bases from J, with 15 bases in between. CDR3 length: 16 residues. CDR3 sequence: CASSQVSGGFRNTIYF. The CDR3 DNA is TGTGCCAGCAGCCAAGTATCTGGGGGCTTCCGAAACACCATATATTTT.

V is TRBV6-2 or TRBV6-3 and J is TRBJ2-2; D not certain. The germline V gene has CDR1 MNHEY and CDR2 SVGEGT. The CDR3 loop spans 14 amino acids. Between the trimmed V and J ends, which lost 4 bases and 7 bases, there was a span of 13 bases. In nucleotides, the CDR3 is TGTGCCAGCAGTTGGCAGAATTCGTTCGGGGAGCTGTTTTTT. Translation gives CASSWQNSFGELFF.

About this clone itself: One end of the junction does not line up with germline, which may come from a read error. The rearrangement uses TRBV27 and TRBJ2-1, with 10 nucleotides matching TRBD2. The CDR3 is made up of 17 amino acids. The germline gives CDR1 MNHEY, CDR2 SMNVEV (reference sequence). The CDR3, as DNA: TGTGCCAGCAGTGCTTTTACTAGCGGGGTTTCCTGCAATGAGCAGTTCTTC. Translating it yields CASSAFTSGVSCNEQFF.

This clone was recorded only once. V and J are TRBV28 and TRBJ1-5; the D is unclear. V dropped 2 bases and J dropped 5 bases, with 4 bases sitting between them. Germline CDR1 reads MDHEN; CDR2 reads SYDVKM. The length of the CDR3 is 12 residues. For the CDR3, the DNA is TGTGCCAGCAGTTTAACCTATCAGCCCCAGCATTTT. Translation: CASSLTYQPQHF.

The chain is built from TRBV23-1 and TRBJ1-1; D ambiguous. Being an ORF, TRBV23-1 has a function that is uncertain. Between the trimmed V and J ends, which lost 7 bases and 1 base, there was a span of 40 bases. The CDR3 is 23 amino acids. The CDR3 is CASNRPTPGVVTPAGRENTEAFF. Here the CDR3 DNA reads TGCGCCAGCAATCGCCCCACTCCCGGGGTTGTCACCCCGGCAGGACGGGAGAACACTGAAGCTTTCTTT.

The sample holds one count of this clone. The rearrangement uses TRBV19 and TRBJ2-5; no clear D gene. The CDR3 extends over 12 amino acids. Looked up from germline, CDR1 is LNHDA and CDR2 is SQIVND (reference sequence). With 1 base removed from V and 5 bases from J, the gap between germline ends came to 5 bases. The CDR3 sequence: CASSIGGETQYF. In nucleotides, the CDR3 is TGTGCCAGTAGTATAGGTGGGGAGACCCAGTACTTC.

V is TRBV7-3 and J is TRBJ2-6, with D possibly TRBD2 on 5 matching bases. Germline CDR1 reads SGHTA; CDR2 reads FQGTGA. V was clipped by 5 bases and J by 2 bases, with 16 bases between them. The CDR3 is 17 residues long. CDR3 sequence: CASSPYVPGTGANVLTF. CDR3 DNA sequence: TGTGCCAGCAGCCCCTACGTGCCGGGGACTGGGGCCAACGTCCTGACTTTC.

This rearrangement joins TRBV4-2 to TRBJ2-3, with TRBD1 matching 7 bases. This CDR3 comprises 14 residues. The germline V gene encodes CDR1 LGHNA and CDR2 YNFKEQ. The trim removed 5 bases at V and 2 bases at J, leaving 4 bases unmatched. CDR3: CASSLTGLTDTQYF. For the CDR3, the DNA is TGTGCCAGCAGCTTGACAGGGCTCACAGATACGCAGTATTTT.